Each of the 14 T cell receptor beta chains below was sequenced from the same sample in a study of T cell responses to AZD1222 COVID-19 vaccine (dated by TCRdb to 2020 to 2022). The library was obtained by the immunoSEQ multiplex PCR assay. Entries here come from immuneACCESS through TCRdb and include only in-frame sequences with V and J called. Some clones fail to appear in such tables; in the studies checked, an unresolved V gene covers under half of the shortfall, and the cause of the remainder is unknown. For this sample the table gives around 110,000 clones, of which 92% were detected only once. The ten largest clones capture about 1.6% of the sample. The time point tag for this specimen amounts to: about 28 days (+/-7) after the second vaccine dose. Sequenced here: peripheral blood, sampled 28 days after the second AZD1222 dose. These receptors originate from an adult who received the AZD1222 COVID-19 vaccine.

In its sample, this clone was seen a few times. The rearrangement uses TRBV5-6 and TRBJ1-5, with TRBD1 as a possible D gene (6 bases). The CDR3 totals 14 residues. CDR1 and CDR2 (germline): SGHDT, YYEEEE. V gave up 2 bases and J gave up 4 bases, with 10 bases separating them. The CDR3 spells CASSFQGQNQPQHF. Written as DNA, the CDR3 is TGTGCCAGCAGCTTCCAAGGACAGAATCAGCCCCAGCATTTT.

This clone is a singleton in its sample. The chain combines TRBV11-3 with TRBJ2-1, with D perhaps matching TRBD1 (5 bases). V was cut by 5 bases and J by 8 bases, with 10 bases left in between. This CDR3 spans 12 amino acids. CDR1 is SGHNT and CDR2 is YENEEA in the germline V gene. The DNA of the CDR3 is TGTGCCAGCAGCCTCCAGGGCCATGAGCAGTTCTTC. Protein: CASSLQGHEQFF. The variable domain in full, with the rest retrieved from reference TRBV11-3 and TRBJ2-1, is EAGVVQSPRYKIIEKKQPVAFWCNPISGHNTLYWYLQNLGQGPELLIRYENEEAVDDSQLPKDRFSAERLKGVDSTLKIQPAELGDSAVYLCASSLQGHEQFFGPGTRLTVL.

The chain links TRBV19 to TRBJ1-2; D is unclear. Germline CDR1 reads LNHDA; CDR2 reads SQIVND (reference sequence). V was shortened by 5 bases and J by 3 bases, with 19 bases between the two germline ends. The CDR3 loop spans 16 amino acids. CDR3 protein: CASSPPNLGRDYGYTF. The CDR3 coding sequence is TGTGCCAGTAGTCCCCCCAATTTGGGCAGAGACTATGGCTACACCTTC.

In this sample, this clone turned up once. V gene TRBV28 combines with J gene TRBJ2-6, with D possibly TRBD1 on 5 matching bases. V lost 4 bases, J lost 4 bases, and 8 bases lay in between. Germline assignment: CDR1 MDHEN and CDR2 SYDVKM. The CDR3 loop spans 14 amino acids. CDR3 coding DNA: TGTGCCAGCAGTTGGGGCCCGGGGGCCAACGTCCTGACTTTC. Translating it yields CASSWGPGANVLTF.

The gene calls are TRBV28 and TRBJ2-7, with D tentatively TRBD1 (5 bases). The CDR3 extends over 15 amino acids. CDR1 and CDR2 (germline): MDHEN, SYDVKM. V shed 5 bases and J shed 3 bases, with 17 bases lying between them. CDR3 region: CASSRLGRANYEQYF. CDR3 sequence (DNA): TGTGCCAGCAGTCGTCTAGGCAGGGCGAACTACGAGCAGTACTTC. Looking up the rest from reference TRBV28 and TRBJ2-7 gives the full variable domain: DVKVTQSSRYLVKRTGEKVFLECVQDMDHENMFWYRQDPGLGLRLIYFSYDVKMKEKGDIPEGYSVSREKKERFSLILESASTNQTSMYLCASSRLGRANYEQYFGPGTRLTVT.

This clone was seen just once. The V call is TRBV6-5, the J call TRBJ2-7; unclear D gene. V was shortened by 5 bases and J by 5 bases, with 19 bases between the two germline ends. Germline V gives CDR1 MNHEY, CDR2 SVGAGI. This CDR3 is built from 15 residues. The CDR3 DNA reads TGTGCCAGCAGTACAAGGGCTGGCATCACCCACGAGCAGTACTTC. This gives the protein CASSTRAGITHEQYF.

The chain links TRBV4-1 to TRBJ1-5; D is ambiguous. In germline, CDR1 is MGHRA, CDR2 YSYEKL. This CDR3 spans 15 amino acids. V was pared by 1 base and J by 1 base, with 8 bases between. CDR3: CASSQAPGSNQPQHF. The CDR3 coding sequence is TGCGCCAGCAGCCAAGCGCCCGGGAGCAATCAGCCCCAGCATTTT.

The V call is TRBV10-3, the J call TRBJ1-2, with 10 nucleotides matching TRBD1. The CDR3 sequence is 14 residues long. J was trimmed by 10 bases and V by 0 bases; bases with no gene match: 5. Germline loops: CDR1 ENHRY, CDR2 SYGVKD. CDR3 nucleotide sequence: TGTGCCATCAGTGAGTCATCGGGACAGGGGTTCTACACCTTC. Its protein product is CAISESSGQGFYTF.

A single count supports this clone. The CDR3 sequence is CASSPTQDREKLFF. The DNA of the CDR3 is TGTGCCAGCTCACCGACTCAGGATAGGGAAAAACTGTTTTTT. The chain joins TRBV18 to TRBJ1-4; no reliable D call. Trimming shortened V by 3 bases and J by 8 bases, and 13 bases separated the two germline ends. This CDR3 is built from 14 residues. The germline CDR1 and CDR2 sequences are KGHSH and LQKENI.

This clone has a single count. The V gene is TRBV10-3, the J gene TRBJ1-1; no reliable D call. V was shortened by 6 bases and J by 5 bases, with 16 bases between the two germline ends. Germline V gene data show CDR1 as ENHRY and CDR2 as SYGVKD. CDR3 length equals 14 residues. CDR3 in DNA: TGTGCCATCAGCGGAACCACGCGGGGAACTGAAGCTTTCTTT. Its translation is CAISGTTRGTEAFF.

The V call is TRBV9, the J call TRBJ2-7, with D possibly matching TRBD2 (6 bases). The CDR3 consists of 15 residues. Trimming shortened V by 0 bases and J by 0 bases, and 10 bases separated the two germline ends. CDR1 is SGDLS and CDR2 is YYNGEE in the germline V gene. CDR3 sequence reads: CASSVAGTASYEQYF. The CDR3 DNA reads as TGTGCCAGCAGCGTAGCCGGGACTGCCTCCTACGAGCAGTACTTC.

This clone came up a few times. V usage is TRBV27 and J usage is TRBJ2-7, with 7 bases aligning to TRBD1. This CDR3 is 13 amino acids long. CDR1 and CDR2 (germline): MNHEY, SMNVEV (reference sequence). With 5 bases clipped from V and 7 bases from J, the junction kept 8 bases outside the gene matches. The CDR3 DNA follows: TGTGCCAGCAGTACCCTCGACAGGGAAGAGCAGTACTTC. Amino acid sequence: CASSTLDREEQYF.

The CDR3 nucleotides are TGTGCCAGCAGTTTAGCGATCGGTGTAGGGGGCTACACCTTC. The encoded protein is CASSLAIGVGGYTF. The rearrangement uses TRBV27 and TRBJ1-2; D call uncertain. V lost 2 bases and J 8 bases, leaving 15 bases between the germline ends. The CDR3 has 14 residues. Germline-derived CDR1 and CDR2 are MNHEY and SMNVEV (reference sequence).

V usage is TRBV20-1 and J usage is TRBJ1-1, with a possible D match to TRBD1 (6 bases). Between the trimmed V and J ends, which lost 3 bases and 3 bases, there was a span of 11 bases. Per germline, CDR1 DFQATT and CDR2 SNEGSKA (reference sequence). The CDR3 consists of 13 residues. This CDR3 reads CSASYTGYTEAFF. CDR3 DNA: TGCAGTGCTAGTTACACAGGGTACACTGAAGCTTTCTTT.